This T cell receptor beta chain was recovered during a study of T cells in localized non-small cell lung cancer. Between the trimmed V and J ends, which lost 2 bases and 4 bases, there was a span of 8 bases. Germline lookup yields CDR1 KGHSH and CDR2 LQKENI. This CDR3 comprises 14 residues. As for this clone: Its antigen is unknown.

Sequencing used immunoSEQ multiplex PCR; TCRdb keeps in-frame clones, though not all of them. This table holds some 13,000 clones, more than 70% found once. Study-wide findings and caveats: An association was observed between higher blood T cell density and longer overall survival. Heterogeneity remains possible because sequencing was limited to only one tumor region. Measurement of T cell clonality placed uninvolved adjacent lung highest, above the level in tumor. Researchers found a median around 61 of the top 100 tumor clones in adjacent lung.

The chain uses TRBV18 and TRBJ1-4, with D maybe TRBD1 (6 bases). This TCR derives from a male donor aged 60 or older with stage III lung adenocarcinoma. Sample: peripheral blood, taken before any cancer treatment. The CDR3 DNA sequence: TGTGCCAGCTCACCAGAGGGGGGTAATGAAAAACTGTTTTTT. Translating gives CASSPEGGNEKLFF.